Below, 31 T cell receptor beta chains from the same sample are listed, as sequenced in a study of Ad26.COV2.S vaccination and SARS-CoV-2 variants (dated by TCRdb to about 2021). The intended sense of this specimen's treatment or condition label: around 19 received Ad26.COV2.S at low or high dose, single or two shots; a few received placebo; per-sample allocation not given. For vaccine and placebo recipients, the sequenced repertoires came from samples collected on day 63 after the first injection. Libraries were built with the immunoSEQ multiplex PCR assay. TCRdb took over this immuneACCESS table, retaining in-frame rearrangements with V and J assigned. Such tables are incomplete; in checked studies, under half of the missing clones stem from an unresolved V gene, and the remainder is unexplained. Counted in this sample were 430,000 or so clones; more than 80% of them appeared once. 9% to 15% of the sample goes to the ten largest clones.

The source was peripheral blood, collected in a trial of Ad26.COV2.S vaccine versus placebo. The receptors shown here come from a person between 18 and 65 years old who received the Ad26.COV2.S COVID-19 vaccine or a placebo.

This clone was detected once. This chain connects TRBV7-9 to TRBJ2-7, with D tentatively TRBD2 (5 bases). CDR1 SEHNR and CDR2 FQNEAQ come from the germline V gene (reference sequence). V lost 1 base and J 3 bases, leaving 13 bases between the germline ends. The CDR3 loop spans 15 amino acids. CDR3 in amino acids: CASSLETGSFYEQYF. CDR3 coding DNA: TGTGCCAGCAGCTTAGAGACGGGGTCCTTCTACGAGCAGTACTTC.

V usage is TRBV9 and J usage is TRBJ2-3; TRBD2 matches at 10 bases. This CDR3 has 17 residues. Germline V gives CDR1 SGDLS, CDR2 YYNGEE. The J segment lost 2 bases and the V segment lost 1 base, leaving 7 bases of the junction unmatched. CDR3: CASSVKKGTSDTDTQYF. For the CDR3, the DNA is TGTGCCAGCAGCGTAAAAAAAGGGACTAGCGACACAGATACGCAGTATTTT.

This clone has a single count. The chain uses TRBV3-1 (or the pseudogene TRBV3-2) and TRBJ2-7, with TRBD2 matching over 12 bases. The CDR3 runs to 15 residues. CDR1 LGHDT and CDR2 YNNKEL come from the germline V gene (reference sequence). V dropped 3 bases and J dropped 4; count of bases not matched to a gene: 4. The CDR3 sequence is CASSHPTSGSYEQYF. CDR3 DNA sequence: TGTGCCAGCAGCCATCCGACTAGCGGGAGTTACGAGCAGTACTTC.

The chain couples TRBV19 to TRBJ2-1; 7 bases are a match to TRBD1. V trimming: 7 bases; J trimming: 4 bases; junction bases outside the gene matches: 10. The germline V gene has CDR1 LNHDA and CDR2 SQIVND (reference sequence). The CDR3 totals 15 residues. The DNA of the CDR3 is TGTGCCAGTACCAAAGGGGGACAGCTTTACAATGAGCAGTTCTTC. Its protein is CASTKGGQLYNEQFF.

CDR3 sequence reads: CASSSGTNYGYTF. The CDR3 DNA sequence: TGTGCCAGCAGCAGTGGGACTAACTATGGCTACACCTTC. The chain carries TRBV7-2 and TRBJ1-2; no clear D. Germline V gene lookup returns CDR1 SGHTA and CDR2 FQGNSA. CDR3 length: 13 residues. V was trimmed by 5 bases and J by 0 bases, leaving 7 bases between them.

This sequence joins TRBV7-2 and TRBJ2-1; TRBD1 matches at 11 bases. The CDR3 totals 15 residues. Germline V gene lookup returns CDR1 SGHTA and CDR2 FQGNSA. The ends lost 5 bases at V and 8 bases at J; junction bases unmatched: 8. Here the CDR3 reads CASSTTGTGGYEQFF. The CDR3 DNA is TGTGCCAGCAGCACTACCGGGACAGGGGGTTATGAGCAGTTCTTC.

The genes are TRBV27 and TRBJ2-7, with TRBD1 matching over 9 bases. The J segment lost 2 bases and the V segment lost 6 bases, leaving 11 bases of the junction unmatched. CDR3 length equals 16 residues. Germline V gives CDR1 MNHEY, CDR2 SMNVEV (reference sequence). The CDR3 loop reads CASSQTTGTGTYEQYF. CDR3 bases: TGTGCCAGCAGCCAAACCACCGGGACAGGGACCTACGAGCAGTACTTC.

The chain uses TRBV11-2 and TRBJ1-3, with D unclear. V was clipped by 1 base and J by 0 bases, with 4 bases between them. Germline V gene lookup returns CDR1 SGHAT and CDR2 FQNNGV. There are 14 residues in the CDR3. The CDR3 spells CASSLGYSGNTIYF. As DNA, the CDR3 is TGTGCCAGCAGCTTAGGGTACTCTGGAAACACCATATATTTT.

The CDR3: CASSASPMGYEQYF. The CDR3 nucleotides are TGTGCCAGTAGTGCGAGCCCCATGGGGTACGAGCAGTACTTC. V gene TRBV19 combines with J gene TRBJ2-7, with no clear D. The V end lost 5 bases, the J end lost 4 bases, and 15 bases lay between the germline ends. CDR1 and CDR2 (germline): LNHDA, SQIVND (reference sequence). This CDR3 spans 14 amino acids.

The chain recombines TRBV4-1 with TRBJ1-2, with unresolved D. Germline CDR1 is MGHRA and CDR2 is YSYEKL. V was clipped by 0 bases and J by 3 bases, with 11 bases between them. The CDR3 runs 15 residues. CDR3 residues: CASSQDLRVDYGYTF. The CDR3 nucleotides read TGCGCCAGCAGCCAAGATCTGAGGGTTGACTATGGCTACACCTTC.

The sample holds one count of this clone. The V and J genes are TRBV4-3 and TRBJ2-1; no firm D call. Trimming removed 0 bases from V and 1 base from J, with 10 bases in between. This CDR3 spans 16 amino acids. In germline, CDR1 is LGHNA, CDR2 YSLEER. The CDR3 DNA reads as TGCGCCAGCAGCCAAGATATCGCGATTTCCTACAATGAGCAGTTCTTC. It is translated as CASSQDIAISYNEQFF.

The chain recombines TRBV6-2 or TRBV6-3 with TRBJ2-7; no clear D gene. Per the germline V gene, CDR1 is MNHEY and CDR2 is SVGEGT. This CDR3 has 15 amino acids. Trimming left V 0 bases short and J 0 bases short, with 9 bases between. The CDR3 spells CASSYSHSFSYEQYF. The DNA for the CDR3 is TGTGCCAGCAGTTACTCGCATAGCTTCTCCTACGAGCAGTACTTC.

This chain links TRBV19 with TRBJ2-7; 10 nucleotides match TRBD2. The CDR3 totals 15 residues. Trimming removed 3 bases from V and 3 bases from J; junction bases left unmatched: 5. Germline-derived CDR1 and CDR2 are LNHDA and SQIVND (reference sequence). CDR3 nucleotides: TGTGCCAGTAGTATGAAAGGGACTAGCGACTACGAGCAGTACTTC. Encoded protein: CASSMKGTSDYEQYF.

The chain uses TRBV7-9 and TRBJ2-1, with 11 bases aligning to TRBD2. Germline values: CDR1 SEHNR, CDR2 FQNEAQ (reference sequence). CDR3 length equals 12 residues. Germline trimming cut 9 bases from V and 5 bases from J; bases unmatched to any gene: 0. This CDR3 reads CARTSGNNEQFF. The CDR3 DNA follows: TGTGCCAGGACTAGCGGGAACAATGAGCAGTTCTTC.

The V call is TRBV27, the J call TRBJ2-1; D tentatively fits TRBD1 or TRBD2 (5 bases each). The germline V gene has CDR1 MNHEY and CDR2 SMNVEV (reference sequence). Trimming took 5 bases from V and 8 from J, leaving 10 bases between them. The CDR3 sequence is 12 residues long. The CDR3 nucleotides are TGTGCCAGCAGTCCGGGGACGGATGAGCAGTTCTTC. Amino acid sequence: CASSPGTDEQFF.

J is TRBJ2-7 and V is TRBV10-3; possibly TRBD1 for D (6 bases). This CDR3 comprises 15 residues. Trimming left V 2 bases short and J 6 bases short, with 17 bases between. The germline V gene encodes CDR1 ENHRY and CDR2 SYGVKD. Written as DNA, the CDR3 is TGTGCCATCAGTGAGCAGAGGACAGCCGGCGGCGAGCAGTACTTC. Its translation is CAISEQRTAGGEQYF.

This CDR3 reads CASSPTEREIRNEQFF. The CDR3, as DNA: TGTGCCAGCTCACCAACGGAGCGGGAGATCCGCAATGAGCAGTTCTTC. The rearrangement uses TRBV18 and TRBJ2-1; TRBD2 agrees at 8 bases. The junction had 9 bases not matched to a gene; V was cut back by 2 bases and J by 6 bases. The CDR3 sequence is 16 residues long. Germline V gene data show CDR1 as KGHSH and CDR2 as LQKENI.

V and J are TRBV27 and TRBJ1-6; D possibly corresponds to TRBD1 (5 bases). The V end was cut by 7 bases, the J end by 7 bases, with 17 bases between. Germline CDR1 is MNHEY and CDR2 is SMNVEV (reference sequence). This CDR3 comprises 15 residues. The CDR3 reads CASTFRAGWNSPLHF. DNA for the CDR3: TGTGCCAGCACTTTTAGGGCAGGGTGGAATTCACCCCTCCACTTT.

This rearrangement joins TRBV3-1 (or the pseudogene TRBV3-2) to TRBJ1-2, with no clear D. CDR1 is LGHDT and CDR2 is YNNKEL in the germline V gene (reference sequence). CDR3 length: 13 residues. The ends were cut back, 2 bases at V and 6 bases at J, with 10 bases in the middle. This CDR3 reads CASSQTRWDGYTF. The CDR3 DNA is TGTGCCAGCAGCCAAACTCGATGGGATGGCTACACCTTC.

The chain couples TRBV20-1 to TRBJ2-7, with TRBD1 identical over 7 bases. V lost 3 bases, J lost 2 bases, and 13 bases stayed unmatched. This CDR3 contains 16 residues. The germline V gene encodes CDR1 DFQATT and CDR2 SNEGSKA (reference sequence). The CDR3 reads CSASPLLQGTTYEQYF. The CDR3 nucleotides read TGCAGTGCTAGTCCCCTTCTACAGGGGACAACCTACGAGCAGTACTTC.

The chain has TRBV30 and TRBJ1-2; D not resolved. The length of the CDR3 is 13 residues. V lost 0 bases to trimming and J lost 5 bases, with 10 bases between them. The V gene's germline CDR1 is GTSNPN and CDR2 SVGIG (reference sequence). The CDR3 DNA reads TGTGCCTGGAGTGTACTAGAAGGGTATGGCTACACCTTC. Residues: CAWSVLEGYGYTF.

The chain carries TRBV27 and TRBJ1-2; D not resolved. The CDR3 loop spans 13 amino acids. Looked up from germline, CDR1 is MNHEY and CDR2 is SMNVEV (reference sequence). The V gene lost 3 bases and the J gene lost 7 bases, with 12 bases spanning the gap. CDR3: CASSFRGNRGYTF. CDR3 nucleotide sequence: TGTGCCAGCAGTTTTCGGGGAAACCGTGGCTACACCTTC.

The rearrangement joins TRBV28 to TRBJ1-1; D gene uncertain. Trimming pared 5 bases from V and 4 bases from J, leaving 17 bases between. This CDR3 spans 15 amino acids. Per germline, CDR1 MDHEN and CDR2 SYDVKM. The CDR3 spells CASSGRERSSTEAFF. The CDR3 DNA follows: TGTGCCAGCAGTGGTAGAGAGAGGAGTAGCACTGAAGCTTTCTTT.

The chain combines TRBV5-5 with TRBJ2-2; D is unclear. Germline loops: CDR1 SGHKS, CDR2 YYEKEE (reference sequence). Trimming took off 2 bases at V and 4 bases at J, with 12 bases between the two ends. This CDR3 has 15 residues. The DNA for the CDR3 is TGTGCCAGCAGCTTAACATTGGGAAGCACCGGGGAGCTGTTTTTT. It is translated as CASSLTLGSTGELFF. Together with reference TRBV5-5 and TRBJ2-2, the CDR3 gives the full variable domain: DAGVTQSPTHLIKTRGQQVTLRCSPISGHKSVSWYQQVLGQGPQFIFQYYEKEERGRGNFPDRFSARQFPNYSSELNVNALLLGDSALYLCASSLTLGSTGELFFGEGSRLTVL.

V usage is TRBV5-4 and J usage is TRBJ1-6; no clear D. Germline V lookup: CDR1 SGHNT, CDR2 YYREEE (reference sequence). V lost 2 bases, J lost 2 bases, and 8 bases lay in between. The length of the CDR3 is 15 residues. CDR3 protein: CASSFWEAYNSPLHF. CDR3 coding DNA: TGTGCCAGCAGCTTTTGGGAAGCCTATAATTCACCCCTCCACTTT.

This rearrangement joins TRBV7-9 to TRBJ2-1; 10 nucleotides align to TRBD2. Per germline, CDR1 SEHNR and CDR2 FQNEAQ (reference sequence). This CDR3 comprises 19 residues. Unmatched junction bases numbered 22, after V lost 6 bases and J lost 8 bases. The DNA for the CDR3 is TGTGCCAGCAGTCCTAGAAAGGGCGGGCTAGCGGGAGAAGTTGATGAGCAGTTCTTC. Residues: CASSPRKGGLAGEVDEQFF. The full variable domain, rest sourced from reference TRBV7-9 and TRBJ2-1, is DTGVSQNPRHKITKRGQNVTFRCDPISEHNRLYWYRQTLGQGPEFLTYFQNEAQLEKSRLLSDRFSAERPKGSFSTLEIQRTEQGDSAMYLCASSPRKGGLAGEVDEQFFGPGTRLTVL.

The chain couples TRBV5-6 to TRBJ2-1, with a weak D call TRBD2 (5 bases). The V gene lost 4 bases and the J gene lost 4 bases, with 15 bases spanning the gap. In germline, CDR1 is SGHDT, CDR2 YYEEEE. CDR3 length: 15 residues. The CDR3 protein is CASSPLHTRYNEQFF. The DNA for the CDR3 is TGTGCCAGCAGCCCCTTACATACTAGATACAATGAGCAGTTCTTC.

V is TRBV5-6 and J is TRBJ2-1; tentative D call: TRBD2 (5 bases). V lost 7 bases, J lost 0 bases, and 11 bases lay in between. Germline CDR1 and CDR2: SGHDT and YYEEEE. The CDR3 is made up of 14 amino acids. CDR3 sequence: CASLSGSSYNEQFF. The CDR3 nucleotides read TGTGCCAGCCTGAGCGGTAGCTCCTACAATGAGCAGTTCTTC.

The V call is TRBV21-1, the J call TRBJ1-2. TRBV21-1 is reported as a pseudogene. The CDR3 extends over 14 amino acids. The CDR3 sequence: CASSKETAGYGYTF. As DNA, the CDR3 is TGTGCCAGCAGCAAAGAAACGGCCGGCTATGGCTACACCTTC.

The CDR3 region has the DNA TGCGCCAGCAGCCAAGACCCGTGGAATGAGCAGTTCTTC. Translation gives CASSQDPWNEQFF. V usage is TRBV4-3 and J usage is TRBJ2-1; D is unclear. Trimming shortened V by 0 bases and J by 7 bases, and 7 bases separated the two germline ends. Germline V CDR1 and CDR2: LGHNA, YSLEER. The CDR3 is 13 residues long.

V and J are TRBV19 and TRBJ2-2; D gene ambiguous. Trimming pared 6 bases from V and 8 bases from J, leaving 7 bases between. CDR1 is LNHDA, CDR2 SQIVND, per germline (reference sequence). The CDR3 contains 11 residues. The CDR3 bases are TGTGCCAGTAGCCTGATGGGGGAGCTGTTTTTT. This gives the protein CASSLMGELFF.